The sequence of this TCR beta chain was determined in a study of shared clonotypes between healthy human individuals. The ends lost 4 bases at V and 1 base at J; junction bases unmatched: 13. The CDR3 runs to 18 residues. The germline V gene has CDR1 MGHRA and CDR2 YSYEKL. Using immunoSEQ multiplex PCR, the repertoire was profiled, and TCRdb retains in-frame clones only, with some absent. Of approximately 240,000 clones listed, approximately 65% are singletons. The V and J genes are TRBV4-1 and TRBJ1-3; 7 nucleotides agree with TRBD1. Sequencing was carried out using memory CD4+ T cells sorted from blood. Subset reported: CD45RA-negative fraction. This TCR was recovered from a man aged 30 to 45 in good health. The CDR3 region is CASSPHASDRASGNTIYF. The CDR3, as DNA: TGCGCCAGCAGCCCTCACGCCTCAGACAGGGCTTCTGGAAACACCATATATTTT.